This T cell receptor beta chain came from a study of regulatory T cells in long-lasting Graves disease. Combining iRepertoire HTBI primers with Arm-PCR of CDR3 regions, the authors built TCR beta libraries. MiXCR, applied by TCRdb to the multiplex PCR reads, yields one record per CDR3 protein. Altogether about 440,000 distinct CDR3 sequences are present, about 17% being singletons, with the ten largest covering about 23%. Trimming took 8 bases from V and 5 from J, leaving 6 bases between them. The CDR3 is 10 residues long. Time point of the sample: newly diagnosed GD, antithyroid drugs for less than 3 months. PBMC RNA served as the TCR library source. This clonotype was counted only a few times. The same data also went into a second study, on T cells in Graves' hyperthyroidism and ophthalmopathy.

The specimen comprised peripheral blood mononuclear cells (PBMCs), sampled at new diagnosis, from a patient treated with antithyroid drugs. V usage is TRBV12-3 or TRBV12-4 and J usage is TRBJ1-1, with unresolved D. The TCR sequence derives from a woman aged 18-29 years with Graves disease. As DNA, the CDR3 is TGTGCCAGCGGATGGACTGAAGCTTTCTTT. The encoded protein is CASGWTEAFF.